The rows below give T cell receptor beta chains drawn from one sample of a study of human T cells and chemical hapten exposure. TCRdb analysed the RACE reads with MiXCR anew, one entry per CDR3 protein. This sample has tens of thousands of distinct CDR3 sequences, with around 7% found just once. The starting material was whole blood, obtained in connection with sensitization to the hapten diphenylcyclopropenone (DPC). The receptors come from a woman younger than 45 with alopecia areata. Some clones in this sample may be carry-over from other donors' samples. The CDR3 runs from the conserved cysteine through the conserved F or W. A D gene is named only where the DNA matches it firmly. The size field reads how often the clone was seen (once, few, many) or a class if it is expanded.

CASSPTSPGGYEQYF,TGTGCCAGCTCACCTACCTCCCCAGGGGGCTACGAGCAGTACTTC,many,TRBV18,TRBJ2-7,TRBD1
CASSHAAFASTDTQYF,TGTGCCAGCAGCCACGCGGCTTTTGCTAGCACAGATACGCAGTATTTT,many,TRBV7-9,TRBJ2-3,-
CSASPRDKVTEAFF,TGCAGTGCTAGCCCCCGGGACAAAGTTACTGAAGCTTTCTTT,many,TRBV20-1,TRBJ1-1,-
CASSATGTGVREQFF,TGTGCCAGCAGCGCAACCGGGACAGGGGTGCGAGAGCAGTTCTTC,many,TRBV7-2,TRBJ2-1,TRBD1
CASSLGSESYGYTF,TGTGCCAGCAGTTTGGGGTCAGAAAGCTATGGCTACACCTTC,many,TRBV12-3/TRBV12-4,TRBJ1-2,-
CAWSVTSRRSGNTIYF,TGTGCCTGGAGTGTAACCTCTCGACGGTCTGGAAACACCATATATTTT,few,TRBV30,TRBJ1-3,-
CASSFRGGGTEAFF,TGTGCCAGCAGCTTCAGGGGTGGAGGGACTGAAGCTTTCTTT,many,TRBV5-4,TRBJ1-1,-
CASSSGQLSGANVLTF,TGTGCCAGCAGCTCCGGACAGCTCTCTGGGGCCAACGTCCTGACTTTC,many,TRBV3-1,TRBJ2-6,-
CASSQGSAFPPYGYTF,TGTGCCAGCAGCCAAGGGTCCGCGTTTCCACCCTATGGCTACACCTTC,many,TRBV3-1,TRBJ1-2,-
CASSRSQGGTEAFF,TGTGCCAGCAGCCGAAGTCAGGGCGGGACTGAAGCTTTCTTT,few,TRBV7-2,TRBJ1-1,-
CASSLDRGIGELFF,TGTGCCAGCAGTTTAGACAGGGGAATCGGGGAGCTGTTTTTT,many,TRBV12-3/TRBV12-4,TRBJ2-2,TRBD1
CASSSQQGSLGYTF,TGTGCCAGCAGTTCCCAACAGGGGTCGTTGGGCTACACCTTC,many,TRBV12-3/TRBV12-4,TRBJ1-2,TRBD1
CASRLAGAQITQYF,TGTGCCAGCAGACTAGCTGGTGCGCAGATAACGCAGTATTTT,many,TRBV6-2/TRBV6-3,TRBJ2-3,-
CASSFPGTGVANEQFF,TGTGCCAGCAGCTTTCCCGGGACAGGGGTAGCCAATGAGCAGTTCTTC,many,TRBV7-2,TRBJ2-1,TRBD1
CSAREWVQAGPIRNYGYTF,TGCAGTGCTAGAGAGTGGGTGCAGGCGGGCCCGATCCGTAACTATGGCTACACCTTC,many,TRBV20-1,TRBJ1-2,-
CASSRNRGDTQYF,TGCGCCAGCAGCCGAAACAGGGGGGATACGCAGTATTTT,many,TRBV5-1,TRBJ2-3,TRBD1